Listed here are 23 T cell receptor beta chains from one sample, sequenced in a study of T-cell reconstitution after alpha-beta-depleted transplantation in children. Unique molecular identifiers were incorporated during preparation of the TCRbeta library. TCRdb reprocessed the PCR reads with MiXCR, giving one entry per CDR3 protein. The table shows some 640,000 distinct CDR3 sequences, with approximately 16% occurring only once. This material consisted of PBMCs from the stem cell graft donor, taken from the stem cell graft. These receptors were obtained from a human donor who donated a stem cell graft to a child with acute myeloid leukemia.

This sequence joins TRBV3-1 and TRBJ2-3; D remains unclear. Germline CDR1 is LGHDT and CDR2 is YNNKEL (reference sequence). The CDR3 length is 15 residues. Trimming pared 1 base from V and 0 bases from J, leaving 8 bases between. CDR3 loop: CASSQGLISTDTQYF. CDR3 in DNA: TGTGCCAGCAGCCAAGGTTTAATCAGCACAGATACGCAGTATTTT.

This clonotype occurred many times. J is TRBJ2-6 and V is TRBV5-1; D is uncertain. Germline assignment: CDR1 SGHRS and CDR2 YFSETQ. This CDR3 contains 13 residues. V lost 0 bases and J 4 bases, leaving 2 bases between the germline ends. The CDR3 sequence is CASSLEGANVLTF. The CDR3 DNA reads TGCGCCAGCAGCTTGGAAGGGGCCAACGTCCTGACTTTC.

The chain carries TRBV24-1 and TRBJ2-6, with TRBD1 matching over 9 bases. CDR3 size: 18 residues. CDR1 and CDR2 (germline): KGHDR, SFDVKD. V lost 6 bases, J lost 8 bases, and 16 bases stayed unmatched. CDR3 nucleotide sequence: TGTGCCACCAGTCAACCGGGACAGGGATCTCCAAGCACCAACGTCCTGACTTTC. Translation gives CATSQPGQGSPSTNVLTF.

This clonotype was counted between two and nine times. This chain connects TRBV7-2 to TRBJ2-7; D unresolved. Germline V gene lookup returns CDR1 SGHTA and CDR2 FQGNSA. The CDR3 length is 13 residues. V was pared by 2 bases and J by 5 bases, with 10 bases between. Here the CDR3 DNA reads TGTGCCAGCAGCTTATCGCCGGTTAACGAGCAGTACTTC. This codes for CASSLSPVNEQYF. Full variable domain (rest looked up from reference TRBV7-2 and TRBJ2-7): GAGVSQSPSNKVTEKGKDVELRCDPISGHTALYWYRQSLGQGLEFLIYFQGNSAPDKSGLPSDRFSAERTGGSVSTLTIQRTQQEDSAVYLCASSLSPVNEQYFGPGTRLTVT.

About this clonotype: This may come from a read error, since a much larger clone is one base off. V usage is TRBV27 and J usage is TRBJ2-7; D could derive from TRBD1 or TRBD2 (5 bases each). The germline V and J ends were trimmed by 7 bases and 7 bases, with 14 bases remaining between them. Germline loops: CDR1 MNHEY, CDR2 SMNVEV (reference sequence). This CDR3 region has 12 residues. CDR3 DNA sequence: TGTGCCAGCACCGGGTCAGGGAGAGAGCAGTACTTC. Amino acids: CASTGSGREQYF.

This chain joins TRBV20-1 and TRBJ2-4, with D perhaps matching TRBD2 (6 bases). There are 14 residues in the CDR3. Germline V CDR1 and CDR2: DFQATT, SNEGSKA (reference sequence). V was cut by 0 bases and J by 11 bases, with 17 bases left in between. The CDR3 DNA reads as TGCAGTGCTAGAGATCTGAGTCAGGGAGGATTTCAGTACTTC. It codes for CSARDLSQGGFQYF.

CDR3 nucleotide sequence: TGTGCCAGCAGCTTAGCGGGAGGGGAGGAGGATGGCTACACCTTC. Encoded protein: CASSLAGGEEDGYTF. J is TRBJ1-2 and V is TRBV7-9; weak D call: TRBD1 (5 bases). Per germline, CDR1 SEHNR and CDR2 FQNEAQ (reference sequence). The CDR3 contains 15 residues. V lost 0 bases and J lost 6, with 14 bases in between.

This clonotype was seen at least ten times. The V call is TRBV20-1, the J call TRBJ2-5; the match to TRBD1 covers 7 bases. This CDR3 region has 15 residues. Germline trimming cut 3 bases from V and 5 bases from J; bases unmatched to any gene: 12. Germline CDR1 is DFQATT and CDR2 is SNEGSKA (reference sequence). The DNA of the CDR3 is TGCAGTGCTAGCAGGGGGTGGGCCCAATTGGAGACCCAGTACTTC. Translation gives CSASRGWAQLETQYF.

This clonotype was seen repeatedly, ten times or more. V gene TRBV20-1 combines with J gene TRBJ2-3, with 11 bases that match TRBD1. Germline CDR1 is DFQATT and CDR2 is SNEGSKA (reference sequence). This CDR3 spans 16 amino acids. The V gene end was trimmed by 3 bases and the J gene end by 0 bases; junction bases not matched to a gene: 5. CDR3 nucleotides: TGCAGTGCTAGGGACAGGGGGCTTCCAAGCACAGATACGCAGTATTTT. Translation: CSARDRGLPSTDTQYF.

With regard to this clonotype: A much larger clone differs from this one at a single base, so this may be a read error. V is TRBV29-1 and J is TRBJ2-1, with 8 bases identical to TRBD2. From germline, CDR1 is SQVTM and CDR2 ANQGSEA. The junction had 13 bases not matched to a gene; V was cut back by 5 bases and J by 4 bases. This CDR3 comprises 16 residues. The CDR3 DNA is TGCAGCGTTCCCCGCCGGGGGGGACTTATGTACAATGAGCAGTTCTTC. Translating it yields CSVPRRGGLMYNEQFF.

This clonotype was seen ten or more times. One junction end disagrees with the germline gene, perhaps due to a read error. The chain has TRBV5-1 and TRBJ1-1, with TRBD1 matching 9 bases. Looked up from germline, CDR1 is SGHRS and CDR2 is YFSETQ. The CDR3 length is 15 residues. CDR3 in DNA: TGCCCCAGCAGTCCGGGACAGGGTATGAGCACTGAAGCTTTCTTT. It yields the protein CPSSPGQGMSTEAFF.

This clonotype has a count of ten or more. This chain connects TRBV7-2 to TRBJ2-3, with TRBD2 identical over 10 bases. The V segment lost 0 bases and the J segment 2 bases; nucleotides outside the gene matches: 11. The germline V gene has CDR1 SGHTA and CDR2 FQGNSA. The CDR3 has 19 amino acids. The chain's CDR3 is CASSLASSGGRGSTDTQYF. Here the CDR3 DNA reads TGTGCCAGCAGCTTAGCGTCTAGCGGGGGAAGGGGATCCACAGATACGCAGTATTTT.

With respect to this clonotype: A much larger clone sits a single nucleotide away, making a read error possible. CDR3 in DNA: TGTGCCAGCAGCTCACCCAGGTCCTACAATGACCAGTTCTTC. Protein: CASSSPRSYNDQFF. The chain has TRBV7-2 and TRBJ2-1, with no clear D. The CDR3 is 14 amino acids. Germline-derived CDR1 and CDR2 are SGHTA and FQGNSA.

The chain carries TRBV7-6 and TRBJ1-1; D ambiguous. Germline V gene data show CDR1 as SGHVS and CDR2 as FNYEAQ. V lost 5 bases, J lost 4 bases, and 14 bases lay in between. The CDR3 consists of 14 residues. In nucleotides, the CDR3 is TGTGCCAGCAGCCTGAAGGAGGGTATCACTGAAGCTTTCTTT. As protein: CASSLKEGITEAFF. Combining the CDR3 with reference TRBV7-6 and TRBJ1-1 gives the whole variable domain GAGVSQSPRYKVTKRGQDVALRCDPISGHVSLYWYRQALGQGPEFLTYFNYEAQQDKSGLPNDRFSAERPEGSISTLTIQRTEQRDSAMYRCASSLKEGITEAFFGQGTRLTVV.

Comment on this clonotype: A much more abundant neighbour one base away suggests this may be a read error. The chain couples TRBV20-1 to TRBJ1-2; D not resolved. The CDR3 is made up of 16 amino acids. Looked up from germline, CDR1 is DFQATT and CDR2 is SNEGSKA (reference sequence). CDR3 region: CCAPPQQLSSSYGYTF. The CDR3 DNA is TGCTGTGCCCCCCCACAACAGCTCTCATCTAGCTATGGCTACACCTTC.

This clonotype was seen many times. This sequence joins TRBV20-1 and TRBJ1-2; 9 bases fit TRBD1. V lost 2 bases, J lost 6 bases, and 4 bases stayed unmatched. This CDR3 has 13 amino acids. CDR1 and CDR2 (germline): DFQATT, SNEGSKA (reference sequence). CDR3 protein: CSARPGQGNGYTF. CDR3 nucleotide sequence: TGCAGTGCTAGACCAGGACAGGGGAATGGCTACACCTTC.

The CDR3 DNA is TGTGCCAGCAGCTTAAGGAGGGCTCCCAAAAACATTCAGTACTTC. It is translated as CASSLRRAPKNIQYF. The chain employs TRBV11-2 and TRBJ2-4; TRBD2 is a possible D gene (6 bases). The CDR3 has 15 amino acids. V was cut by 2 bases and J by 2 bases, with 10 bases left in between. Germline lookup yields CDR1 SGHAT and CDR2 FQNNGV.

As concerns this clonotype: Being one base from a much bigger clone, this may be a read error. This chain connects TRBV11-2 to TRBJ2-1; D is undetermined. CDR3 length equals 13 residues. Germline lookup yields CDR1 SGHAT and CDR2 FQNNGV. The CDR3 is CACSLGLNNEQFF. In DNA, the CDR3 is TGTGCCTGCAGCTTAGGTTTGAACAATGAGCAGTTCTTC.

This clonotype was counted at least ten times. This rearrangement joins TRBV5-6 to TRBJ1-1; D remains unclear. The CDR3 contains 13 residues. Per the germline V gene, CDR1 is SGHDT and CDR2 is YYEEEE. Trimming shortened V by 2 bases and J by 7 bases, and 12 bases separated the two germline ends. As DNA, the CDR3 is TGTGCCAGCAGCTTAGGGAGTCTCCTTGAAGCTTTCTTT. As protein: CASSLGSLLEAFF.

The chain couples TRBV6-1 to TRBJ1-1; tentative D call: TRBD1 (5 bases). V was shortened by 4 bases and J by 4 bases, with 10 bases between the two germline ends. This CDR3 comprises 13 residues. CDR1 and CDR2 from the germline V gene are MNHNS and SASEGT. The CDR3 region has the DNA TGTGCCAGCAGTGCCACGGGGGGCACTGAAGCTTTCTTT. Protein: CASSATGGTEAFF.

In this sample, this clonotype turned up many times. The gene calls are TRBV20-1 and TRBJ2-3; D perhaps matches TRBD1 (5 bases). CDR3 length: 16 amino acids. Trimming stripped 0 bases from V and 1 base from J, with 14 bases between. Germline values: CDR1 DFQATT, CDR2 SNEGSKA (reference sequence). The CDR3 DNA follows: TGCAGTGCTAGAGAAAAGGACAACTCGGGCACAGATACGCAGTATTTT. It translates to CSAREKDNSGTDTQYF.

This clonotype was observed a handful of times. The chain combines TRBV5-1 with TRBJ1-1; D is perhaps TRBD1 (6 bases). This CDR3 has 12 amino acids. Germline CDR1 is SGHRS and CDR2 is YFSETQ. Trimming left V 2 bases short and J 6 bases short, with 8 bases between. CDR3 sequence: CASSFDRSEAFF. The DNA of the CDR3 is TGCGCCAGCAGCTTCGACAGGTCTGAAGCTTTCTTT.

This clonotype was detected only a few times. The CDR3 sequence is CASSYLQTEAFF. The CDR3 nucleotides are TGTGCCAGCAGTTACTTGCAAACTGAAGCTTTCTTT. J is TRBJ1-1 and V is TRBV6-6; no clear D. The V end was cut by 1 base, the J end by 5 bases, with 5 bases between. This CDR3 is built from 12 residues. The germline CDR1 and CDR2 sequences are MNHNY and SVGAGI (reference sequence).